These 12 T cell receptor beta chains were all obtained from the same sample, sequenced in a study of cytomegalovirus exposure and HLA in healthy donors. The study ran its PCR with 60 Vbeta and 13 Jbeta primers. Generated by immunoSEQ multiplex PCR, the TCRdb table keeps only in-frame clones and is missing some. In the table there are fewer than 250,000 clones, about three quarters of which are singletons. Specimen: PBMCs. The source is a woman between 35 and 50 years old in good health and CMV-seronegative.

The chain carries TRBV28 and TRBJ1-2; possible D gene TRBD1, 5 bases. This CDR3 is 12 amino acids long. V was pared by 2 bases and J by 5 bases, with 6 bases between. From germline, CDR1 is MDHEN and CDR2 SYDVKM. The CDR3, as DNA: TGTGCCAGCAGTTTACGGGGGTATGGCTACACCTTC. This gives the protein CASSLRGYGYTF.

The chain carries TRBV9 and TRBJ1-1, with D possibly TRBD1 on 6 matching bases. Trimming stripped 0 bases from V and 7 bases from J, with 16 bases between. The germline CDR1 and CDR2 sequences are SGDLS and YYNGEE. The length of the CDR3 is 15 residues. CDR3 residues: CASSVGSGGGIEAFF. In DNA form, the CDR3 reads TGTGCCAGCAGCGTAGGATCGGGGGGCGGGATTGAAGCTTTCTTT.

The chain recombines TRBV6-5 with TRBJ2-1, with D possibly being TRBD2 (6 bases). V was cut by 0 bases and J by 9 bases, with 9 bases left in between. The CDR3 covers 13 residues. CDR1 and CDR2 (germline): MNHEY, SVGAGI. CDR3 in DNA: TGTGCCAGCAGTTACTCGGCGGGGAGTGAGCAGTTCTTC. Translating gives CASSYSAGSEQFF.

The chain is built from TRBV11-3 and TRBJ1-4; TRBD1 might be the D (6 bases). Germline V gene lookup returns CDR1 SGHNT and CDR2 YENEEA. The V end lost 5 bases, the J end lost 7 bases, and 20 bases lay between the germline ends. CDR3 size: 16 residues. CDR3: CASSVGIGGRGEKLFF. CDR3 bases: TGTGCCAGCAGCGTTGGGATCGGGGGGCGAGGTGAAAAACTGTTTTTT.

As concerns this clone: The sample has other DNA sequences that encode this CDR3 too. The rearrangement links TRBV18 to TRBJ2-5; D gene unclear. V lost 3 bases and J 4 bases, leaving 3 bases between the germline ends. Germline values: CDR1 KGHSH, CDR2 LQKENI. CDR3 length: 11 amino acids. The chain's CDR3 is CASSPRETQYF. CDR3 sequence (DNA): TGTGCCAGCTCACCCAGAGAGACCCAGTACTTC.

A single count supports this clone. The J gene is TRBJ2-1, the V gene TRBV14, with D perhaps matching TRBD2 (5 bases). V shed 4 bases and J shed 0 bases, with 16 bases lying between them. The CDR3 covers 17 residues. Germline V gene data show CDR1 as SGHDN and CDR2 as FVKESK. The CDR3 here is CASSPWSGIPSYNEQFF. The DNA of the CDR3 is TGTGCCAGCAGCCCCTGGAGCGGAATCCCCTCCTACAATGAGCAGTTCTTC.

This clone was seen a few times. The chain is built from TRBV7-3 and TRBJ2-1; 13 bases are shared with TRBD2. Germline V gene data show CDR1 as SGHTA and CDR2 as FQGTGA. J was trimmed by 8 bases and V by 2 bases; bases with no gene match: 3. CDR3 length: 15 residues. The CDR3 DNA sequence: TGTGCCAGCAGCTTAGGACTAGCGGGAGTACATGAGCAGTTCTTC. This translates into CASSLGLAGVHEQFF.

Of note for this clone: This sample includes further DNA sequences coding for the same CDR3. The V gene is TRBV15, the J gene TRBJ2-1, with TRBD2 matching 12 bases. The trim removed 2 bases at V and 5 bases at J, leaving 1 base unmatched. Germline V gene lookup returns CDR1 LNHNV and CDR2 YYDKDF (reference sequence). The length of the CDR3 is 15 residues. CDR3: CATSRRTSGNNEQFF. The CDR3, as DNA: TGTGCCACCAGCAGACGGACTAGCGGGAACAATGAGCAGTTCTTC.

The chain combines TRBV5-6 with TRBJ2-7; 7 nucleotides align to TRBD1. The CDR3 loop spans 14 amino acids. The V segment lost 1 base and the J segment 3 bases; nucleotides outside the gene matches: 4. Germline V lookup: CDR1 SGHDT, CDR2 YYEEEE. CDR3 in DNA: TGTGCCAGCAGCTTGATTAACAGGGGCTACGAGCAGTACTTC. It translates to CASSLINRGYEQYF.

The chain links TRBV5-1 to TRBJ2-3; the D is unclear. CDR3 length: 14 amino acids. CDR1 and CDR2 from the germline V gene are SGHRS and YFSETQ. V was cut by 0 bases and J by 4 bases, with 9 bases left in between. CDR3: CASSLVVSSDTQYF. Here the CDR3 DNA reads TGCGCCAGCAGCTTGGTCGTAAGCTCAGATACGCAGTATTTT. Full variable domain (remainder filled in from reference TRBV5-1 and TRBJ2-3): KAGVTQTPRYLIKTRGQQVTLSCSPISGHRSVSWYQQTPGQGLQFLFEYFSETQRNKGNFPGRFSGRQFSNSRSEMNVSTLELGDSALYLCASSLVVSSDTQYFGPGTRLTVL.

In the case of this clone: No conserved phenylalanine or tryptophan is present at the end of the CDR3, so a read error is the likely explanation. The CDR3: CASSLSGRGLGLYEQYL. The DNA for the CDR3 is TGTGCCAGCAGTTTATCGGGCCGGGGACTAGGACTCTACGAGCAGTACCTC. The chain uses TRBV27 and TRBJ2-7; 8 bases agree with TRBD2. The CDR3 is 17 amino acids. After removal of 0 bases from V and 3 bases from J, the junction contained 10 bases not matched to a gene. The germline gives CDR1 MNHEY, CDR2 SMNVEV (reference sequence).

This chain uses TRBV7-2 with TRBJ2-1; D may be TRBD2 (5 bases). Germline V lookup: CDR1 SGHTA, CDR2 FQGNSA. V was cut by 5 bases and J by 8 bases, with 19 bases left in between. CDR3 size: 15 residues. This CDR3 is CASSPASGLLHEQFF. Here the CDR3 DNA reads TGTGCCAGCAGCCCAGCAAGCGGACTCCTGCATGAGCAGTTCTTC.